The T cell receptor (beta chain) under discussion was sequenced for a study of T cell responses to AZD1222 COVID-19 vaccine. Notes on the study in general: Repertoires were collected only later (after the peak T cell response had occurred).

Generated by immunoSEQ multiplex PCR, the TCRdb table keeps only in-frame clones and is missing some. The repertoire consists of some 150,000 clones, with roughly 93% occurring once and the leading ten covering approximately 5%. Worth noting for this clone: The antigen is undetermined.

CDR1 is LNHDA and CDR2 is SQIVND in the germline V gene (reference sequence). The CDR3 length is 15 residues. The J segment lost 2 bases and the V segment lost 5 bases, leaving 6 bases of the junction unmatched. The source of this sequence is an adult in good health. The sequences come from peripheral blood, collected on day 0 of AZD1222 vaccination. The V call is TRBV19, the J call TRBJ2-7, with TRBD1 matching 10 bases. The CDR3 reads CASSVGTGEPYEQYF. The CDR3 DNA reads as TGTGCCAGTAGTGTGGGGACAGGGGAACCCTACGAGCAGTACTTC.